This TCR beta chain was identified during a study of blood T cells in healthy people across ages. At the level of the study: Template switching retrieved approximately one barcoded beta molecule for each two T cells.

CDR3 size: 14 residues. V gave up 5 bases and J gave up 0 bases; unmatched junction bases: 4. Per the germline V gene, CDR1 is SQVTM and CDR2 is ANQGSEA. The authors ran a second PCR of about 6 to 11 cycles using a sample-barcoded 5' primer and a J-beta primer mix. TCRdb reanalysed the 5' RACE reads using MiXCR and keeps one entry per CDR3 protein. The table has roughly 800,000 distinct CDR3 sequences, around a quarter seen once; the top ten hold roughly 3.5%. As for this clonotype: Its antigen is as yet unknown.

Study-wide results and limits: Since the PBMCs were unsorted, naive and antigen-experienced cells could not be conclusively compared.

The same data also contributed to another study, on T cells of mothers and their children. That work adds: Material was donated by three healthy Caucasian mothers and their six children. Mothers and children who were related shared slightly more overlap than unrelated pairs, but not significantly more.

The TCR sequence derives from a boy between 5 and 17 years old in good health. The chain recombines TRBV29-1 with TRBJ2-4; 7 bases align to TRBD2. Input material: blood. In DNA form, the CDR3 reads TGCAGCGTTAGCGGGATAGAAGCCAAAAACATTCAGTACTTC. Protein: CSVSGIEAKNIQYF.